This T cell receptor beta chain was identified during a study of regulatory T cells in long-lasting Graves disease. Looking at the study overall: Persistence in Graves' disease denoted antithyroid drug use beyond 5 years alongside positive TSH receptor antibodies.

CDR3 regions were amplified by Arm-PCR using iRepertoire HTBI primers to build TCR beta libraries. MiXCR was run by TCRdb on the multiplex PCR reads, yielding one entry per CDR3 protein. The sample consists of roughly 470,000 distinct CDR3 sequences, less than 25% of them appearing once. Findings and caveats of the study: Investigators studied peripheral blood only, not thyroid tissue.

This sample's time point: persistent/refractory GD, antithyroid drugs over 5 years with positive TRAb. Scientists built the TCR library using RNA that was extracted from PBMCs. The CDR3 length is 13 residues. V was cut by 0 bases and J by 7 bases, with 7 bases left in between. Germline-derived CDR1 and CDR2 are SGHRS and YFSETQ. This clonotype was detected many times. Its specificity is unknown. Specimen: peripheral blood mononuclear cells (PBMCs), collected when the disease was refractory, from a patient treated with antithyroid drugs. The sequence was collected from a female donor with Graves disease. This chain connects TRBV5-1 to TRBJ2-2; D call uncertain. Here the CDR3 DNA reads TGCGCCAGCAGCTTGGTACTTGGCGGGGAGCTGTTTTTT. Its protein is CASSLVLGGELFF.